This TCR beta chain was captured by sequencing in a study of CD8 T cells in Susac syndrome (dated by TCRdb to between 2018 and 2021). For the wider study: The study used repertoire sequencing to test whether antigen drove CD8+ T cell activation and differentiation in Susac syndrome. The clonality of the CD8+ T cell repertoire was compared across about a dozen healthy donors, some 14 Susac syndrome patients and under 18 multiple sclerosis patients.

Peripheral blood CD8+ and CD4+ T cells from healthy donors, Susac syndrome patients and multiple sclerosis patients were profiled using high-throughput TCR beta sequencing. The multiple sclerosis controls were treatment-naive patients whose relapsing-remitting disease, either stable or active, fulfilled the revised McDonald criteria. Bulk CD8+ and CD4+ T cells were purified magnetically by negative isolation, whereas CD8+ TEMRA cells were enriched by FACS. Blood was collected in EDTA tubes and processed within 24 hours, with PBMCs isolated through density gradient centrifugation. PBMCs intended for TCR sequencing were cryopreserved in liquid nitrogen and thawed later in a water bath at 37 degrees C. Purity of sorted or isolated CD4+, CD8+ and CD8+ TEMRA cells was at least 90%. RNA was extracted using the RNeasy kit, and 0.5 to 1 microgram was reverse transcribed with random hexamers. TCR beta CDR3 regions were amplified with the immunoSEQ multiplex PCR assay covering 54 Vbeta and 13 Jbeta segments. To correct PCR amplification bias, a synthetic template baseline was used for both primer optimization and computational correction. On the study's bioinformatics: Only productive sequences were kept, with reads annotated to V, D and J genes according to IMGT and analyzed in immunoSEQ Analyzer. To calculate clonality, Shannon entropy was normalized by log2 of the number of productive unique sequences and then subtracted from one. For each patient and control, public and private clones were evaluated among the 100 most prevalent clones. A clone was defined as Susac-specific if it was absent from the healthy and MS cohorts, from some 980 published viral clones and from other ImmuneACCESS disease sequences. TCRdb trimmed public reads at Q25 via fastp, called clones via MiXCR and kept in-frame beta chains. One record per CDR3 amino acid sequence lists the most common genes and DNA. The V and J calls and clone size are TCRdb's, not the authors'. A total of approximately 120,000 distinct CDR3 sequences appear in this sample, 90% to 95% of them only once. The ten biggest clones cover 0.2% to 0.25% of the sample.

Trimming costs V 0 bases and J 0 bases, and their ends lie 7 bases apart. Looking up the germline V gene yields CDR1 SGDLS and CDR2 YYNGEE. The CDR3 numbers 14 residues from cysteine through phenylalanine. Here the CDR3 DNA is all that survives: 42 bases in frame from base 1. Points the paper makes about the study in general: The number of individuals in the TCR sequencing and HLA analysis was recognized as being relatively small.

The sample holds a few counts of this clonotype. The clone's antigen remains unknown. Base quality data are lacking; no much larger clone is found one base away. The receptor was derived from a human donor with multiple sclerosis. The chain is made from TRBV9 and TRBJ2-7; the D gene is perhaps TRBD2, on 5 matching bases. The sample taken for sequencing was CD8+ T cells from PBMCs. The DNA is TGTGCCAGCAGCGTAGGAGGACTCTCCTACGAGCAGTACTTC. Translated, this is CASSVGGLSYEQYF.